The sequence of this T cell receptor (beta chain) was determined in a study of T cell repertoires in cytomegalovirus infection. Study observations and caveats: The cumulative frequency of public TCR beta families identified carriers of CMV plus the relevant HLA.

V was clipped by 0 bases and J by 3 bases; unmatched bases: 0. The V gene's germline CDR1 is MRHNA and CDR2 SNTAGT. The CDR3 extends over 15 amino acids. As regards this clonotype: As yet, its antigen is unknown.

From the reads, TCRdb called clonotypes with MiXCR, one entry per CDR3 protein. Of some 310,000 distinct CDR3 sequences listed, approximately 25% are singletons. V and J are TRBV6-4 and TRBJ2-1; 9 bases line up with TRBD2. The source was cultured PBMCs, collected from culture after CMV antigen stimulation. The TCR comes from a human donor in good health (CMV status not recorded). Some clones in this sample may be carry-over from other donors' samples. CDR3 residues: CASSDSTSGYNEQFF. In DNA, the CDR3 is TGTGCCAGCAGTGACTCGACTAGCGGCTACAATGAGCAGTTCTTC.